This T cell receptor (beta chain) was captured in a study of control samples from healthy donors and cancer patients. Sequencing used immunoSEQ multiplex PCR; TCRdb keeps in-frame clones, though not all of them. Among about 94,000 clones listed, about nine tenths were seen once. CDR3 length equals 15 residues. Germline V gene lookup returns CDR1 SGHRS and CDR2 YFSETQ. Trimming cost V 6 bases and J 0 bases; bases outside gene matches: 6. The chain carries TRBV5-1 and TRBJ2-3; TRBD2 agrees at 8 bases. Sequencing used blood. The clonotype comes from a woman aged 18 to 35 in good health. CDR3 in amino acids: CASTAGDPSTDTQYF. The DNA of the CDR3 is TGCGCCAGCACAGCGGGGGACCCTAGCACAGATACGCAGTATTTT.